This T cell receptor (delta chain) comes out of a study of γδ T cells in repeated Plasmodium falciparum infection. Study in general: Age- and gender-matched Australian children served as comparison for malaria-exposed Malian children. Malaria-naive adults were infected with P. falciparum NF54 four times over roughly 640 days.

This clone showed up just a few times. Translating this DNA gives a protein that differs at residue 15 from the TCRdb one, which belongs to a much larger clone; a read error is likely, and the protein shown is this translation. TCRdb redid clone calling on the multiplex PCR reads using CATT. Among 85,000 to 90,000 delta-chain clones listed, more than 1.4% were seen once. Flow sorting of PBMC yielded separate Vgamma9/Vdelta2+ and Vdelta2-negative gammadelta T cell populations for bulk repertoire analysis. J was trimmed by 0 bases and V by 0 bases; bases with no gene match: 19. CDR1 is TSWWSYY and CDR2 is QGS in the germline V gene. The CDR3 has 22 residues.

The sequenced sample was gamma-delta T cells from blood. The chain links TRDV1 to TRDJ1; 10 bases are shared with TRDD3. TCRdb does not report a J gene; here it was assigned by matching the DNA to germline references. The TCR was taken from a pool of human donors (malaria-infected and uninfected, not separated). The CDR3 spells CALGELGGGYAPRPPYTDKLIF. The CDR3 DNA follows: TGTGCTCTTGGGGAACTAGGGGGGGGATACGCGCCGAGGCCCCCGTACACCGATAAACTCATCTTT.